A single sample is the source of the 7 T cell receptor beta chains below, sequenced in a study of control samples from healthy donors and cancer patients. The assay was immunoSEQ multiplex PCR, and TCRdb's table has in-frame clones only and misses some. The sample carries under 70,000 clones, approximately 86% recorded once. Sequenced: blood. These receptors all come from a man aged 50-60 years in good health.

This clone was detected only a few times. The chain couples TRBV2 to TRBJ1-2, with no clear D. CDR3 length equals 12 residues. Germline CDR1 SNHLY, CDR2 FYNNEI. The germline V and J ends were trimmed by 4 bases and 2 bases, with 5 bases remaining between them. CDR3 DNA: TGTGCCAGCAGTGGGTACAACTATGGCTACACCTTC. Protein: CASSGYNYGYTF. Full variable domain (outside the CDR3, taken from reference TRBV2 and TRBJ1-2): EPEVTQTPSHQVTQMGQEVILRCVPISNHLYFYWYRQILGQKVEFLVSFYNNEISEKSEIFDDQFSVERPDGSNFTLKIRSTKLEDSAMYFCASSGYNYGYTFGSGTRLTVV.

This chain connects TRBV18 to TRBJ1-3, with no clear D. V gave up 3 bases and J gave up 0 bases, with 9 bases separating them. The CDR3 consists of 15 residues. Germline V lookup: CDR1 KGHSH, CDR2 LQKENI. CDR3 bases: TGTGCCAGCTCACCTTTACAGATCTCTGGAAACACCATATATTTT. Its translation: CASSPLQISGNTIYF. The whole variable domain, remainder taken from reference TRBV18 and TRBJ1-3, is NAGVMQNPRHLVRRRGQEARLRCSPMKGHSHVYWYRQLPEEGLKFMVYLQKENIIDESGMPKERFSAEFPKEGPSILRIQQVVRGDSAAYFCASSPLQISGNTIYFGEGSWLTVV.

The chain couples TRBV29-1 to TRBJ2-7; a possible D gene is TRBD2 (7 bases). Trimming removed 2 bases from V and 6 bases from J, with 11 bases in between. Germline CDR1 reads SQVTM; CDR2 reads ANQGSEA. This CDR3 has 12 residues. Here the CDR3 DNA reads TGCAGCGTTGAAAAGGGGGGGGTCGAGCAGTACTTC. Its protein product is CSVEKGGVEQYF.

The CDR3 reads CATSRDLADTQYF. CDR3 bases: TGTGCCACCAGCAGAGATCTAGCAGATACGCAGTATTTT. This chain links TRBV15 with TRBJ2-3; D call uncertain. In germline, CDR1 is LNHNV, CDR2 YYDKDF (reference sequence). The CDR3 sequence is 13 residues long. With 0 bases removed from V and 4 bases from J, the gap between germline ends came to 5 bases.

This chain links TRBV9 with TRBJ2-1; possible D gene TRBD1, 5 bases. The CDR3 sequence is 14 residues long. Germline V gives CDR1 SGDLS, CDR2 YYNGEE. V was trimmed by 4 bases and J by 8 bases, leaving 16 bases between them. CDR3 in DNA: TGTGCCAGCAGCCCAAGGGGCGGACGCGATGAGCAGTTCTTC. Translating gives CASSPRGGRDEQFF.

The V gene is TRBV3-1 (or the pseudogene TRBV3-2), the J gene TRBJ1-6; perhaps TRBD1 as D (5 bases). V was cut by 1 base and J by 10 bases, with 14 bases left in between. CDR3 length equals 15 residues. Germline-derived CDR1 and CDR2 are LGHDT and YNNKEL (reference sequence). CDR3 sequence reads: CASSQVGDFPSPLHF. The CDR3 coding sequence is TGTGCCAGCAGCCAAGTGGGGGATTTTCCCTCACCCCTCCACTTT.

This chain links TRBV5-1 with TRBJ2-3; D possibly corresponds to TRBD2 (6 bases). In germline, CDR1 is SGHRS, CDR2 YFSETQ. This CDR3 is built from 14 residues. V lost 0 bases and J 5 bases, leaving 10 bases between the germline ends. CDR3: CASSLASSVDTQYF. CDR3 DNA: TGCGCCAGCAGCTTGGCCTCTAGCGTAGATACGCAGTATTTT.